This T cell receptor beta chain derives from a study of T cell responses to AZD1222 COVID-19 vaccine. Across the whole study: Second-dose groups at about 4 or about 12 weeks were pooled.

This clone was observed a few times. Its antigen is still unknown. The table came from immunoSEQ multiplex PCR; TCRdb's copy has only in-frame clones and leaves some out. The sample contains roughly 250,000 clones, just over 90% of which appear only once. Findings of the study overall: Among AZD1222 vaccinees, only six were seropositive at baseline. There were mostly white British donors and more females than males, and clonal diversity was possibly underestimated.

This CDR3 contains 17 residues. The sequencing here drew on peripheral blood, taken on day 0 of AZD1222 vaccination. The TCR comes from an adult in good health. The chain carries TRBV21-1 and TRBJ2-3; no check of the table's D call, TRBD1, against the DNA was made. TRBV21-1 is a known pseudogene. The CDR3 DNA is TGTGCCAGCAGCCCACGGGACAGGGCCTCCCGCACAGATACGCAGTATTTT. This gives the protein CASSPRDRASRTDTQYF.